A single sample is the source of the 5 T cell receptor beta chains below, sequenced in a study of Ad26.COV2.S vaccination and SARS-CoV-2 variants. Treatment denoted: 15 to 20 received Ad26.COV2.S at low or high dose, single or two shots; several received placebo; per-sample allocation not given. The samples date from day 63 after the first vaccine or placebo injection. The table came from immunoSEQ multiplex PCR; TCRdb's copy has only in-frame clones and leaves some out. The sample yields hundreds of thousands of clones, roughly 90% seen once. The starting material was peripheral blood, obtained in a trial of Ad26.COV2.S vaccine versus placebo. The receptors were gathered from a person between 18 and 65 years old who received the Ad26.COV2.S COVID-19 vaccine or a placebo.

This clone has only a few counts. The V call is TRBV18, the J call TRBJ1-6, with 7 bases fitting TRBD1. From germline, CDR1 is KGHSH and CDR2 LQKENI. Trimming at V came to 5 bases and at J to 2 bases, leaving 9 bases not matched to a gene. This CDR3 contains 17 residues. Here the CDR3 reads CASSTTGAGTYNSPLHF. Written as DNA, the CDR3 is TGTGCCAGCTCAACAACAGGGGCGGGGACCTATAATTCACCCCTCCACTTT.

The sample holds one count of this clone. The chain uses TRBV19 and TRBJ2-3; D is tentatively TRBD1 or TRBD2 (5 bases each). Between the trimmed V and J ends, which lost 3 bases and 4 bases, there was a span of 20 bases. Germline V gives CDR1 LNHDA, CDR2 SQIVND (reference sequence). The length of the CDR3 is 17 residues. This CDR3 reads CASSIFHSGPRSDTQYF. Here the CDR3 DNA reads TGTGCCAGTAGTATTTTTCATTCGGGACCAAGGTCAGATACGCAGTATTTT.

This sequence joins TRBV5-1 and TRBJ2-7; 10 nucleotides match TRBD2. The trim removed 4 bases at V and 3 bases at J, leaving 4 bases unmatched. From germline, CDR1 is SGHRS and CDR2 YFSETQ. The CDR3 has 14 residues. This CDR3 reads CASSKVAGGYEQYF. CDR3 DNA: TGCGCCAGCAGCAAAGTAGCGGGAGGCTACGAGCAGTACTTC.

This chain joins TRBV7-6 and TRBJ2-5; D is perhaps TRBD2 (5 bases). With 2 bases removed from V and 2 bases from J, the gap between germline ends came to 15 bases. This CDR3 spans 16 amino acids. Germline values: CDR1 SGHVS, CDR2 FNYEAQ. CDR3 region: CASSLLMRAGQETQYF. The CDR3 bases are TGTGCCAGCAGCTTACTTATGAGGGCAGGACAAGAGACCCAGTACTTC.

The gene calls are TRBV28 and TRBJ1-1, with D unclear. Germline-derived CDR1 and CDR2 are MDHEN and SYDVKM. The V and J ends lost 7 bases and 0 bases respectively, with 6 bases between them. The CDR3 totals 12 residues. The CDR3 reads CASNFVNTEAFF. The CDR3 nucleotides read TGTGCCAGCAACTTTGTGAACACTGAAGCTTTCTTT.